This T cell receptor (beta chain) was documented in a study of cytotoxic CD8 clonotypes in ibrutinib-treated CLL. General study points: The clonality went up when patients responded to ibrutinib and dropped back toward baseline at progression. The study found baseline clonality above age-matched healthy donors, tracking circulating CD8+ T-cell counts.

Repertoires were generated with immunoSEQ multiplex PCR, while TCRdb's copy carries only in-frame clones and drops some. The sample holds 250,000 to 350,000 clones, more than 70% seen once. In this sample, this clone turned up once. Its antigen is still unknown. This clonotype was sampled from a human donor with chronic lymphocytic leukemia. The starting material was PBMCs, obtained at disease progression, from a patient treated with ibrutinib.

In DNA form, the CDR3 reads TGTGCCAGCAGGATTCTCGGGGGGCCTGATTACGAGCAGTACTTC. Translation gives CASRILGGPDYEQYF. The chain couples TRBV6-5 to TRBJ2-7; D is perhaps TRBD2 (7 bases). Germline V lookup: CDR1 MNHEY, CDR2 SVGAGI. This CDR3 is built from 15 residues. V was shortened by 6 bases and J by 4 bases, with 19 bases between the two germline ends.